This T cell receptor beta chain was profiled in a study of shared clonotypes between healthy human individuals. Findings of the study overall: Across subsets, estimated richness was generally greater for naive than for memory populations.

About this clone itself: Its cognate antigen is unknown.

V was trimmed by 4 bases and J by 8 bases, leaving 15 bases between them. The CDR3 covers 13 residues. The V gene's germline CDR1 is SGHAT and CDR2 FQNNGV. Clones were sequenced by immunoSEQ multiplex PCR, and TCRdb holds only the in-frame ones, with some missing. Among 330,000 or so clones listed, 73% were seen once. The sequenced material came from memory CD4+ T cells sorted from blood. Subset indicated: CD45RA-negative fraction. This sequence was found in a man aged 30 to 39 in good health. V is TRBV11-2 and J is TRBJ2-7; a possible D gene is TRBD1 (6 bases). CDR3 bases: TGTGCCAGCAGCTCACCTGGACAGTCTCAGCAGTACTTC. Its protein product is CASSSPGQSQQYF.